This section outlines one T cell receptor beta chain sequence together with its context. Its antigen is not known. The junction shows a germline mismatch at one end, possibly a read error. The sample is drawn from a study of T cell repertoires in cytomegalovirus infection. The study, taken as a whole, reports: HLA-C-restricted, CMV-specific TCR beta clonotypes were dominant ex vivo.

TCRdb reprocessed the reads via MiXCR and lists one record per CDR3 protein. The sample carries about half a million distinct CDR3 sequences, roughly a third recorded once. Germline values: CDR1 SGHTA, CDR2 FQGNSA. The CDR3 covers 16 residues. The sequencing used cultured PBMCs, collected from culture after CMV antigen stimulation. This clonotype originated in a human donor in good health (CMV status not recorded). Some clones in this sample may be carry-over from other donors' samples. This rearrangement joins TRBV7-2 to TRBJ2-1; no clear D. The CDR3 bases are TGTGCCAGCAACTTAAGGATCCCTCTAGACTACAATGAGCAGTTCTTC. This translates into CASNLRIPLDYNEQFF.